A single sample gave rise to the 16 T cell receptor beta chains below, sequenced in a study of T cell changes during pregnancy in multiple sclerosis. Profiled with immunoSEQ multiplex PCR; TCRdb holds only in-frame clones, not every one. The data show about 25,000 clones, about 92% seen once. Sequencing used CD8+ T cells from peripheral blood mononuclear cells, obtained in the third trimester of pregnancy. These receptors were collected from a female donor in good health, enrolled as a control in a pregnancy study.

The chain couples TRBV10-3 to TRBJ1-1; 8 bases align to TRBD1. V shed 2 bases and J 7 bases; nucleotides not matched to a gene: 15. Germline V gives CDR1 ENHRY, CDR2 SYGVKD. The length of the CDR3 is 17 residues. The CDR3 loop reads CAISEPGQGTISVEAFF. CDR3 bases: TGTGCCATCAGTGAGCCTGGACAGGGAACTATATCGGTTGAAGCTTTCTTT.

This clone was seen more than once but under ten times. The J gene is TRBJ2-7, the V gene TRBV4-1; weak D call: TRBD1 (5 bases). Germline V gene sequence: CDR1 MGHRA, CDR2 YSYEKL. V was pared by 4 bases and J by 2 bases, with 21 bases between. The CDR3 extends over 17 amino acids. CDR3 region: CASSPRLGPSLPYEQYF. CDR3 sequence (DNA): TGCGCCAGCAGCCCTCGCCTGGGGCCCTCACTCCCCTACGAGCAGTACTTC.

The chain recombines TRBV7-8 with TRBJ2-1; 11 bases fit TRBD2. Germline V gene data show CDR1 as SGHVS and CDR2 as FQNEAQ. The V and J ends lost 6 bases and 6 bases, in that order; junction bases with no gene match: 7. This CDR3 has 15 residues. CDR3 sequence reads: CASRQLAGAINEQFF. The CDR3 DNA follows: TGTGCCAGCAGGCAACTAGCGGGGGCCATCAATGAGCAGTTCTTC. Full variable domain (missing parts from reference TRBV7-8 and TRBJ2-1): GAGVSQSPRYKVAKRGQDVALRCDPISGHVSLFWYQQALGQGPEFLTYFQNEAQLDKSGLPSDRFFAERPEGSVSTLKIQRTQQEDSAVYLCASRQLAGAINEQFFGPGTRLTVL.

The gene calls are TRBV23-1 and TRBJ1-1; D perhaps matches TRBD1 (5 bases). TRBV23-1 is placed among ORFs of uncertain function. V was pared by 3 bases and J by 0 bases, with 20 bases between. This CDR3 spans 18 amino acids. The CDR3, as DNA: TGCGCCAGCAGTCACATCCGAGGGACTCCCACCCTGAACACTGAAGCTTTCTTT. This gives the protein CASSHIRGTPTLNTEAFF.

The chain couples TRBV27 to TRBJ1-1; TRBD1 agrees at 8 bases. Looked up from germline, CDR1 is MNHEY and CDR2 is SMNVEV (reference sequence). This CDR3 has 13 amino acids. V was pared by 8 bases and J by 5 bases, with 7 bases of the junction left unmatched. The CDR3 sequence: CASQDRARTEAFF. Here the CDR3 DNA reads TGTGCCAGCCAGGACAGGGCGAGAACTGAAGCTTTCTTT.

The CDR3 sequence is CASSQLGQGGFMNTEAFF. DNA of the CDR3: TGTGCCAGCAGCCAACTGGGACAGGGAGGATTCATGAACACTGAAGCTTTCTTT. This rearrangement joins TRBV7-9 to TRBJ1-1, with TRBD1 matching 9 bases. Trimming at V came to 5 bases and at J to 0 bases, leaving 13 bases not matched to a gene. The CDR3 is made up of 18 amino acids. Germline loops: CDR1 SEHNR, CDR2 FQNEAQ (reference sequence).

V gene TRBV5-6 combines with J gene TRBJ1-1, with 9 bases aligning to TRBD1. J gave up 4 bases and V 3 bases, and 4 bases lay outside the gene matches. Germline V gene sequence: CDR1 SGHDT, CDR2 YYEEEE. This CDR3 spans 14 amino acids. As DNA, the CDR3 is TGTGCCAGCAGCTCCGACAGGGGGGGCACTGAAGCTTTCTTT. This sequence encodes CASSSDRGGTEAFF.

This sequence joins TRBV11-2 and TRBJ2-1; possible D gene TRBD2, 7 bases. This CDR3 comprises 15 residues. Between the trimmed V and J ends, which lost 5 bases and 8 bases, there was a span of 19 bases. CDR1 is SGHAT and CDR2 is FQNNGV in the germline V gene. CDR3 loop: CASSPRGGDGDEQFF. In DNA, the CDR3 is TGTGCCAGCAGCCCAAGGGGGGGAGACGGCGATGAGCAGTTCTTC.

The chain combines TRBV19 with TRBJ2-7; maybe TRBD2 (5 bases). The germline gives CDR1 LNHDA, CDR2 SQIVND (reference sequence). This CDR3 has 16 residues. With 8 bases removed from V and 4 bases from J, the gap between germline ends came to 24 bases. CDR3 loop: CASRLTWGDKSYEQYF. In DNA form, the CDR3 reads TGTGCCAGTCGACTTACATGGGGAGATAAATCATACGAGCAGTACTTC. The full variable domain, with the rest looked up from reference TRBV19 and TRBJ2-7, is DGGITQSPKYLFRKEGQNVTLSCEQNLNHDAMYWYRQDPGQGLRLIYYSQIVNDFQKGDIAEGYSVSREKKESFPLTVTSAQKNPTAFYLCASRLTWGDKSYEQYFGPGTRLTVT.

V is TRBV27 and J is TRBJ2-1, with 7 bases fitting TRBD1. With V trimmed by 5 bases and J by 9 bases, 7 bases remained unmatched. The V gene's germline CDR1 is MNHEY and CDR2 SMNVEV (reference sequence). This CDR3 is built from 13 residues. The CDR3 DNA reads TGTGCCAGCAGTCCCTCGGACAGGCCTGAGCAGTTCTTC. It translates to CASSPSDRPEQFF.

The CDR3 protein is CASSYRDRVTEQFF. In DNA, the CDR3 is TGCGCCAGCAGCTACAGGGACAGGGTAACTGAGCAGTTCTTC. The chain links TRBV4-1 to TRBJ2-1, with 9 bases aligning to TRBD1. The ends lost 5 bases at V and 9 bases at J; junction bases unmatched: 8. Per germline, CDR1 MGHRA and CDR2 YSYEKL. The CDR3 consists of 14 residues.

There are a few counts of this clone. This CDR3 reads CASSFMTSGSGTDTQYF. In nucleotides, the CDR3 is TGTGCCAGCAGCTTCATGACTAGCGGGAGCGGCACAGATACGCAGTATTTT. The chain employs TRBV7-9 and TRBJ2-3; 12 positions match TRBD2. J lost 1 base, V lost 3 bases, and 5 bases had no gene match. The germline gives CDR1 SEHNR, CDR2 FQNEAQ (reference sequence). This CDR3 is 17 amino acids long.

The rearrangement joins TRBV5-6 to TRBJ2-7, with 7 bases lining up with TRBD1. Germline V gene sequence: CDR1 SGHDT, CDR2 YYEEEE. V lost 3 bases to trimming and J lost 4 bases; unmatched junction nucleotides: 10. The CDR3 spans 15 residues. The CDR3 sequence: CASSSPTGLGYEQYF. The CDR3, as DNA: TGTGCCAGCAGCTCTCCGACAGGGCTGGGATACGAGCAGTACTTC.

V and J are TRBV13 and TRBJ1-2; possibly TRBD1 for D (6 bases). Trimming left V 0 bases short and J 6 bases short, with 20 bases between. The germline V gene has CDR1 PRHDT and CDR2 FYEKMQ (reference sequence). The length of the CDR3 is 17 residues. In DNA form, the CDR3 reads TGTGCCAGCAGCTTAGGCTTTAGGGGGGGCCGGAACGATGGCTACACCTTC. This encodes CASSLGFRGGRNDGYTF. Together with reference TRBV13 and TRBJ1-2, the CDR3 gives the full variable domain: AAGVIQSPRHLIKEKRETATLKCYPIPRHDTVYWYQQGPGQDPQFLISFYEKMQSDKGSIPDRFSAQQFSDYHSELNMSSLELGDSALYFCASSLGFRGGRNDGYTFGSGTRLTVV.

In this sample, this clone turned up once. The rearrangement joins TRBV13 to TRBJ2-2; perhaps TRBD2 as D (6 bases). Germline V lookup: CDR1 PRHDT, CDR2 FYEKMQ (reference sequence). Trimming stripped 5 bases from V and 5 bases from J, with 18 bases between. This CDR3 has 16 amino acids. CDR3 sequence (DNA): TGTGCCAGCAGCAACCTGGGGAGGCGAGGGACCGGGGAGCTGTTTTTT. Translating gives CASSNLGRRGTGELFF.

This chain links TRBV10-3 with TRBJ2-1; tentative D call: TRBD2 (6 bases). This CDR3 region has 14 residues. Trimming shortened V by 0 bases and J by 8 bases, and 11 bases separated the two germline ends. Germline CDR1 and CDR2: ENHRY and SYGVKD. The CDR3 region has the DNA TGTGCCATCAGTGAGTCGCGGGGCCAGGATGAGCAGTTCTTC. Its translation: CAISESRGQDEQFF.